This T cell receptor beta chain is drawn from a study of somatic mutations in cytotoxic T cells in rheumatoid arthritis (dated by TCRdb to 2015 to 2018). Concerning the study at large: Sorted V beta1+ cells also underwent TCRB sequencing, and some V beta antibody-stained T-cell populations were flow-sorted at nearly 100% purity on a FACSAria II or Sony SH800. TCRB deep sequencing was performed for approximately 61 rheumatoid arthritis patients and more than 15 healthy controls. To characterize clonality, the study used TCRB deep sequencing while asking whether somatic mutations are carried by expanded CD8+ T-cell clones in newly diagnosed, untreated rheumatoid arthritis. Patients and controls did not essentially differ in median age, which was nearly identical between the groups.

The immunoSEQ assay was applied to genomic DNA for TCRB CDR3 sequencing. On the study's bioinformatics: Nothing other than productive TCRB rearrangements was included in the analyses. A clone was defined by a unique TCRB CDR3 sequence, and clonality was computed as a productive clonality index based on Shannon entropy. The template counts of each clone relative to the total templates per sample were used to calculate repertoire overlap between two samples. A correlation with a Spearman r of 0.55 to 0.75 was found between V-gene usage by flow cytometry and V-gene usage by TCRB sequencing. This is the immuneACCESS table as TCRdb keeps it, with only in-frame sequences that have V and J called. A part of the clones is gone; compared with another copy, unresolved V genes explain less than half, and the rest is unexplained. That table gives V, J and clone size, and the DNA gave D and trimming. The sample table lists roughly 10,000 clones, around 74% of them with a count of one. The top ten constitute roughly a fifth of the sample.

With a median age of 56 years (range about 21-75) and around 60% female, the healthy controls consisted of 20 blood donors whose buffy coats were used. CD4+ and CD8+ cells were isolated by positive magnetic bead selection on an AutoMACS, and purity was checked by flow cytometry. Isolation of peripheral blood mononuclear cells was done through Ficoll-Paque PLUS density gradient separation. DNA from CD4-enriched, CD8-enriched or PBMC samples was extracted using Nucleospin Tissue or Tissue XS kits and then quantified on a Qubit 2.0 fluorometer. To note about this clone: Its antigen has not been determined. No much larger clonotype is one base removed from it; base qualities were not supplied.

From cysteine to phenylalanine, the CDR3 is 12 amino acids long. The kept DNA is CDR3 alone, 36 bases in frame from the first base. In the germline V gene, CDR1 corresponds to SGHTA and CDR2 to FQGNSA. The investigation overall reported the following: Healthy controls showed no age-related increase in CD8+ clonality, whereas patients did (Spearman r=0.49). The antigen targets of the expanded CD8+ clones were unknown, and absence from virus-specific databases did not rule out viral specificity. CD8+ T-cell clonality in rheumatoid arthritis patients was not significantly different from that in age-matched healthy controls. No adjustment for multiple comparisons was made for the slight TRBV07 underrepresentation in patients. Several identical CD8+ TCRB sequences were found in both blood and synovial fluid, and in about an eighth of the roughly 60 patients the largest CD8+ clone exceeded 20% of CD8+ cells.

Sequencing was performed on CD8+ T cells sorted from blood. The chain uses TRBV7-2 and TRBJ2-5; the D gene is unclear. The assigned J gene may be wrong: the sequence end matches TRBJ2-7 better. The clonotype comes from a man aged 45-65 years in good health. The sequence in DNA is TGTGCCAGCAGCTCCTCCTCCTACGAGCAGTACTTC. Its product reads: CASSSSSYEQYF.